The source of this T cell receptor (beta chain) is a study of early T cells in non-severe SARS-CoV-2 infection. TCRdb fed the 5' RACE reads into MiXCR, producing one record per CDR3 protein. The sample lists just over 60,000 distinct CDR3 sequences; less than 10% were seen once. CDR1 MRHNA and CDR2 SNTAGT come from the germline V gene. The V and J ends lost 5 bases and 5 bases, in that order; junction bases with no gene match: 6. The CDR3 loop spans 14 amino acids. This rearrangement joins TRBV6-4 to TRBJ1-1; TRBD1 aligns across 9 bases. The material sequenced was whole blood. This receptor was obtained from an adult who was a healthcare worker with PCR-confirmed SARS-CoV-2 infection or an uninfected control (not recorded which). The DNA for the CDR3 is TGTGCCAGCAGTCAACAGGGGGCTTCAACTGAAGCTTTCTTT. Encoded protein: CASSQQGASTEAFF.